This T cell receptor (beta chain) was retrieved from a study of blood T cell repertoires in COVID-19. Study background: Spain, Italy and the United States supplied samples that represented acute and convalescent COVID-19. PBMCs, B-cell-depleted T cells, or T cells provided the cDNA or gDNA that made up the material.

Method: immunoSEQ multiplex PCR; TCRdb's copy keeps in-frame clones and lacks some. Of some 180,000 clones listed, approximately 84% are singletons. The CDR3 covers 14 residues. The germline gives CDR1 SGHKS, CDR2 YYEKEE (reference sequence). V was trimmed by 0 bases and J by 3 bases, leaving 9 bases between them. Seattle researchers signed up patients amid active infection and tracked them longitudinally. The receptor's source is an elderly woman with COVID-19, enrolled during active disease. The sample comprised peripheral blood. The V call is TRBV5-5, the J call TRBJ1-2, with TRBD1 as a possible D gene (5 bases). The CDR3 sequence: CASSLAGRDYGYTF. CDR3 nucleotide sequence: TGTGCCAGCAGCTTGGCCGGCAGGGACTATGGCTACACCTTC.